Following are 8 T cell receptor beta chains from one sample sequenced in a study of lymphopenia after photon versus proton radiotherapy. TCRdb's copy holds only in-frame clones and misses some; the assay was immunoSEQ multiplex PCR. The table includes approximately 50,000 clones, 80% to 90% detected once. This specimen was peripheral blood, taken from a patient treated with photon-based radiotherapy. These receptors were collected from a man aged 45-60 years with gastric cancer.

The chain has TRBV6-5 and TRBJ1-5, with 11 positions matching TRBD1. The ends lost 4 bases at V and 7 bases at J; junction bases unmatched: 6. The CDR3 sequence is 15 residues long. Per germline, CDR1 MNHEY and CDR2 SVGAGI. The CDR3 region has the DNA TGTGCCAGCAGTTCCACCGGGACAGGGGGACAGCCCCAGCATTTT. This encodes CASSSTGTGGQPQHF.

The CDR3: CASSPGGVPDTQYF. CDR3 nucleotides: TGTGCCAGCAGCCCGGGGGGGGTCCCAGATACGCAGTATTTT. The chain uses TRBV5-4 and TRBJ2-3; 8 nucleotides line up with TRBD2. The ends lost 4 bases at V and 4 bases at J; junction bases unmatched: 5. Germline values: CDR1 SGHNT, CDR2 YYREEE (reference sequence). The CDR3 is 14 amino acids.

The genes are TRBV4-1 and TRBJ1-3; TRBD1 is a possible D gene (5 bases). V dropped 4 bases and J dropped 8 bases, with 12 bases sitting between them. This CDR3 spans 13 amino acids. Looked up from germline, CDR1 is MGHRA and CDR2 is YSYEKL. In DNA form, the CDR3 reads TGCGCCAGCAGCCGTCAGCGGGGCGACACCATATATTTT. Translation gives CASSRQRGDTIYF.

The gene calls are TRBV19 and TRBJ2-7; possibly TRBD2 for D (5 bases). CDR1 and CDR2 from the germline V gene are LNHDA and SQIVND (reference sequence). This CDR3 contains 15 residues. V lost 2 bases and J 8 bases, leaving 19 bases between the germline ends. The DNA for the CDR3 is TGTGCCAGTAGTATAACGACGGACGGAGCGGCCAAGCAGTACTTC. This translates into CASSITTDGAAKQYF.

This clone appeared a few times. This chain joins TRBV6-5 and TRBJ1-5; no reliable D call. Trimming left V 0 bases short and J 4 bases short, with 4 bases between. Germline-derived CDR1 and CDR2 are MNHEY and SVGAGI. The CDR3 runs 13 residues. The DNA for the CDR3 is TGTGCCAGCAGTTACTCGACTAATCAGCCCCAGCATTTT. It yields the protein CASSYSTNQPQHF.

This chain uses TRBV7-8 with TRBJ2-6; the D is unclear. The length of the CDR3 is 18 residues. Trimming took off 5 bases at V and 5 bases at J, with 22 bases between the two ends. CDR1 is SGHVS and CDR2 is FQNEAQ in the germline V gene. DNA for the CDR3: TGTGCCAGCAGCACCATTAATTACCCACAAAGTCGGGCCAACGTCCTGACTTTC. This gives the protein CASSTINYPQSRANVLTF.

V is TRBV11-3 and J is TRBJ2-1, with 11 bases fitting TRBD2. V gave up 6 bases and J gave up 2 bases; unmatched junction bases: 3. The CDR3 contains 15 residues. Germline CDR1 reads SGHNT; CDR2 reads YENEEA. The CDR3 loop is CASSPLAGAYNEQFF. CDR3 sequence (DNA): TGTGCCAGCAGTCCACTAGCGGGAGCCTACAATGAGCAGTTCTTC.

This chain links TRBV6-5 with TRBJ2-7, with 8 bases that match TRBD1. Trimming cost V 7 bases and J 2 bases; bases outside gene matches: 4. The CDR3 consists of 13 residues. CDR1 is MNHEY, CDR2 SVGAGI, per germline. CDR3 sequence (DNA): TGTGCCAGCACCGGGACAGGTGCCTACGAGCAGTACTTC. This codes for CASTGTGAYEQYF.